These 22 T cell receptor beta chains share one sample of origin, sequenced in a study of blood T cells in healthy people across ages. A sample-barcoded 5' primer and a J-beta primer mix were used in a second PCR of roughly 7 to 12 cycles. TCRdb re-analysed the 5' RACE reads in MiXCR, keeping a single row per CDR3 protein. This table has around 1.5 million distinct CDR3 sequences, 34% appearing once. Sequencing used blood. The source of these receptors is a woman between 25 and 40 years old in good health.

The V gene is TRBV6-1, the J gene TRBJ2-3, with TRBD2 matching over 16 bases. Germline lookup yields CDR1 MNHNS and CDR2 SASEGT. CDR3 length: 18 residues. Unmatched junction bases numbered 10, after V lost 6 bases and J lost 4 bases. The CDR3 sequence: CASRPGTSGGAESDTQYF. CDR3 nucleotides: TGTGCCAGCAGGCCCGGGACTAGCGGGGGGGCAGAATCAGATACGCAGTATTTT.

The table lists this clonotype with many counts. CDR3: CAISEKRGAYNEQFF. The CDR3 DNA follows: TGTGCCATCAGTGAGAAGCGGGGAGCCTACAATGAGCAGTTCTTC. V gene TRBV10-3 combines with J gene TRBJ2-1, with TRBD2 identical over 7 bases. This CDR3 region has 15 residues. The ends lost 2 bases at V and 2 bases at J; junction bases unmatched: 3. The V gene's germline CDR1 is ENHRY and CDR2 SYGVKD.

The CDR3 here is CASSSGPGGNKYEQYF. In DNA, the CDR3 is TGTGCCAGCAGCTCAGGACCAGGGGGAAACAAGTACGAGCAGTACTTC. The chain employs TRBV13 and TRBJ2-7; 7 bases match TRBD1. There are 16 residues in the CDR3. V dropped 4 bases and J dropped 4; count of bases not matched to a gene: 13. Germline assignment: CDR1 PRHDT and CDR2 FYEKMQ (reference sequence).

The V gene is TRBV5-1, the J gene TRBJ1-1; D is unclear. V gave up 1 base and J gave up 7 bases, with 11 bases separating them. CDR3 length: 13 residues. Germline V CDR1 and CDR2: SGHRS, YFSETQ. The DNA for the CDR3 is TGCGCCAGCAGCTTGTCGGGTAGGAATGAAGCTTTCTTT. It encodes CASSLSGRNEAFF.

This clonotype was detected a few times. CDR3 coding DNA: TGTGCCATCCTAGCGGGGGGCACAGATACGCAGTATTTT. Protein: CAILAGGTDTQYF. The chain recombines TRBV10-3 with TRBJ2-3; 10 bases fit TRBD2. Unmatched junction bases numbered 0, after V lost 8 bases and J lost 1 base. CDR1 and CDR2 from the germline V gene are ENHRY and SYGVKD. This CDR3 has 13 residues.

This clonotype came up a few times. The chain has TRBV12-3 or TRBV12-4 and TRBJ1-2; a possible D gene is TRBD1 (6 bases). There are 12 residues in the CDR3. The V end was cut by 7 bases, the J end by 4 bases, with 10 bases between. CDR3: CASIIGGYGYTF. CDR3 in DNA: TGTGCCAGCATCATAGGGGGCTATGGCTACACCTTC.

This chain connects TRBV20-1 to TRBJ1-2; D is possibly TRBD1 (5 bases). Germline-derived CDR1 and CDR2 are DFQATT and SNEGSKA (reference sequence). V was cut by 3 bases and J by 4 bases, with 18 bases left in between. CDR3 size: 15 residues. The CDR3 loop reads CSASRVGGGGYGYTF. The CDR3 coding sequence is TGCAGTGCTAGTAGGGTGGGGGGTGGCGGCTATGGCTACACCTTC.

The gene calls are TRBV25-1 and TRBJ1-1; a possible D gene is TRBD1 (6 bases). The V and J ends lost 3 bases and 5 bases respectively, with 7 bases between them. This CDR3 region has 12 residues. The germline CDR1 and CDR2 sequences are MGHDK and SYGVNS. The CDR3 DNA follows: TGTGCCAGCAGTGATACAGGGACTGAAGCTTTCTTT. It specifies CASSDTGTEAFF.

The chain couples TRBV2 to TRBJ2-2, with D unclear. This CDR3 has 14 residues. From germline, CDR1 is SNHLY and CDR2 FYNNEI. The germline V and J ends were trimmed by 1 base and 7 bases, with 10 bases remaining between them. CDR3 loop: CASSEEASYGELFF. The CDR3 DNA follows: TGTGCCAGCAGTGAAGAGGCGTCTTACGGGGAGCTGTTTTTT.

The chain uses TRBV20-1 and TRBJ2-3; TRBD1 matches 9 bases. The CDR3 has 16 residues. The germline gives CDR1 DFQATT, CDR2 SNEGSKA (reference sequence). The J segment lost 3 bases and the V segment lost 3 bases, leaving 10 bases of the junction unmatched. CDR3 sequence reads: CSASGQGFYGTDTQYF. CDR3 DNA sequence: TGCAGTGCTAGTGGACAGGGGTTTTACGGGACAGATACGCAGTATTTT.

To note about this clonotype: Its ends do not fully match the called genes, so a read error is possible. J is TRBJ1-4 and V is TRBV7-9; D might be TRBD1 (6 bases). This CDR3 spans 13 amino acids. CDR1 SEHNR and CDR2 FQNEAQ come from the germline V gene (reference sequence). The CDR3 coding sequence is TGTGCCAGCAGCTTGGGGGCAGATGAAAAGCTGTTTTTT. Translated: CASSLGADEKLFF.

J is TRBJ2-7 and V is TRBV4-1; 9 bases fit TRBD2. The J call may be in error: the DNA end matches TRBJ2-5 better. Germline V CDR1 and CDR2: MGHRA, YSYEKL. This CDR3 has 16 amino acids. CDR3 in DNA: TGCGCCAGCAGCCAAGATCTGCGGGGGGGCTGGGAGACCCAGTACTTC. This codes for CASSQDLRGGWETQYF.

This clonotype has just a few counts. The CDR3 DNA is TGTGCCAGCAGCCAAGCGGGAGTGGGGGTAACTGTGCAGTACTTC. As protein: CASSQAGVGVTVQYF. This sequence joins TRBV3-1 and TRBJ2-7, with D tentatively TRBD2 (6 bases). The germline V and J ends were trimmed by 1 base and 9 bases, with 19 bases remaining between them. This CDR3 contains 15 residues. The germline gives CDR1 LGHDT, CDR2 YNNKEL (reference sequence).

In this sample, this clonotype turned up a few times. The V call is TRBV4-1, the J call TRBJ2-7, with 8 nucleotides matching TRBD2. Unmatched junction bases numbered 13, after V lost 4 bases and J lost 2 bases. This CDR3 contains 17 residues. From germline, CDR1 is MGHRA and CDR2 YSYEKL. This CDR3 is CASSPQGFSGITYEQYF. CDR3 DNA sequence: TGCGCCAGCAGCCCGCAGGGGTTTAGCGGGATCACCTACGAGCAGTACTTC.

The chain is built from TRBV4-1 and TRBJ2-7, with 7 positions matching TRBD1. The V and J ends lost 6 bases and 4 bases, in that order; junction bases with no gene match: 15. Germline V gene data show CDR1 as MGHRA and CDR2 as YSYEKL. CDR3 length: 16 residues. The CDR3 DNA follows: TGCGCCAGCAGTCCTAGGGGACCGGGACAGATTTACGAGCAGTACTTC. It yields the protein CASSPRGPGQIYEQYF.

Here the CDR3 reads CSATTSGLRTYGQYF. The CDR3 DNA is TGCAGTGCGACCACTAGCGGGCTACGGACCTACGGGCAGTACTTC. The chain joins TRBV20-1 to TRBJ2-5; TRBD2 agrees at 9 bases. The CDR3 consists of 15 residues. Trimming at V came to 6 bases and at J to 11 bases, leaving 19 bases not matched to a gene. Germline V lookup: CDR1 DFQATT, CDR2 SNEGSKA (reference sequence).

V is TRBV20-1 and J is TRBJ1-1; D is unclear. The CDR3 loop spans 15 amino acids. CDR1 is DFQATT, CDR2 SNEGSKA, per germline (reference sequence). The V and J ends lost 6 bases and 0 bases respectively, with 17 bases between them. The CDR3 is CSALREDNMNTEAFF. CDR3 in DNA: TGCAGTGCCCTAAGGGAGGATAACATGAACACTGAAGCTTTCTTT.

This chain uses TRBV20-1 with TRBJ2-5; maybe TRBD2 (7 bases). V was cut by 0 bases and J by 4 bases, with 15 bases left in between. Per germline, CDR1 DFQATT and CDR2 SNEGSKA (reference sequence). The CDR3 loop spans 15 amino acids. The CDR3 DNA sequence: TGCAGTGCTAGAGACCCACGGGGGGCCGGAGAGACCCAGTACTTC. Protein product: CSARDPRGAGETQYF.

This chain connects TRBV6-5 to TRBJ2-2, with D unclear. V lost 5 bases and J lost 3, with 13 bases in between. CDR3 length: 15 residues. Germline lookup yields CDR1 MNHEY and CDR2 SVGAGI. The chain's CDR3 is CASSQSPPYTGELFF. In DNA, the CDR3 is TGTGCCAGCAGTCAAAGCCCACCTTACACCGGGGAGCTGTTTTTT.

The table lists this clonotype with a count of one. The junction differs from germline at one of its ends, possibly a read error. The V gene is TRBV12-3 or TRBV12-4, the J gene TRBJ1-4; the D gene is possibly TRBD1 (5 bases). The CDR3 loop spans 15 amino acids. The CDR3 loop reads CASSPRGTGNEKRFF. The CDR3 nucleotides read TGTGCCAGCAGCCCTCGTGGGACCGGAAATGAAAAACGGTTTTTT.

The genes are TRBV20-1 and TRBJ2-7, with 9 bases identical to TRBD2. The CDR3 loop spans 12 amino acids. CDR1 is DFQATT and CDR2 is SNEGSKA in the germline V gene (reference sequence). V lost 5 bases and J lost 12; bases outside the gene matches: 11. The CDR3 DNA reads TGCAGTGCTTCCCAGAGTCCGACTAGCGGGTACTTC. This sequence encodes CSASQSPTSGYF.

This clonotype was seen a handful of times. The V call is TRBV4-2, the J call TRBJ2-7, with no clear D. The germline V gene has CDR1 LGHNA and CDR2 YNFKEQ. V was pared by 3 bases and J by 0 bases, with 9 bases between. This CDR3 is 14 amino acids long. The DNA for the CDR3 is TGTGCCAGCAGCCATTTTATGGGCTCCTACGAGCAGTACTTC. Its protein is CASSHFMGSYEQYF.